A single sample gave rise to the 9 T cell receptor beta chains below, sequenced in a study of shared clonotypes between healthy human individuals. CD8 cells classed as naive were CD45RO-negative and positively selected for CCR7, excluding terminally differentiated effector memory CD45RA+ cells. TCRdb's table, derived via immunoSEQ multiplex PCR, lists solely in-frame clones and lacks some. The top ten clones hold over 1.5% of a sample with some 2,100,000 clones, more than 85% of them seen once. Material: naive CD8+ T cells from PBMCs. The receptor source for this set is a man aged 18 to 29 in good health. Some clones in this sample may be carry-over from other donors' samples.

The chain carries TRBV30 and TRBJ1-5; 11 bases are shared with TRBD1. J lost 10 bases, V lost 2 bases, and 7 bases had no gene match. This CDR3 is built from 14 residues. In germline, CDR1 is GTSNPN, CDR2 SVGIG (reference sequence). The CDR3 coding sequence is TGTGCCTGGAGTCCGGGACAGGGGGATTTACCCCAGCATTTT. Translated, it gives CAWSPGQGDLPQHF.

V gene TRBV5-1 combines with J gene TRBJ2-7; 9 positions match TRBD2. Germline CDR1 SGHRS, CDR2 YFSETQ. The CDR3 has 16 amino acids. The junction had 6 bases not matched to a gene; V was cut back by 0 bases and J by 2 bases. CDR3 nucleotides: TGCGCCAGCAGCTTGGACAATAGCGGGAGAGCCTACGAGCAGTACTTC. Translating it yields CASSLDNSGRAYEQYF. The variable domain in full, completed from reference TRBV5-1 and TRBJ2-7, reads KAGVTQTPRYLIKTRGQQVTLSCSPISGHRSVSWYQQTPGQGLQFLFEYFSETQRNKGNFPGRFSGRQFSNSRSEMNVSTLELGDSALYLCASSLDNSGRAYEQYFGPGTRLTVT.

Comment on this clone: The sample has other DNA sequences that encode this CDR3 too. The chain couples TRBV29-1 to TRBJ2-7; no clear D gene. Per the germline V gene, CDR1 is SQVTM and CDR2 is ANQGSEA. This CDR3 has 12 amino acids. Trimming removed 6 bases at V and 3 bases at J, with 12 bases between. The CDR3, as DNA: TGCAGCGTCCCCGGAACCGGCTACGAGCAGTACTTC. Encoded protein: CSVPGTGYEQYF.

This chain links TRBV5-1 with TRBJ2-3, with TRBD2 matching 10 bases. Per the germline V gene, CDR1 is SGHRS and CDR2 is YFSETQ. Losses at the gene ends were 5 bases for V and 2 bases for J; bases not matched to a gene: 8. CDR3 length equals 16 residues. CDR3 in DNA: TGCGCCAGCAGAGTAGGACTAGCGGCCCCCACAGATACGCAGTATTTT. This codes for CASRVGLAAPTDTQYF.

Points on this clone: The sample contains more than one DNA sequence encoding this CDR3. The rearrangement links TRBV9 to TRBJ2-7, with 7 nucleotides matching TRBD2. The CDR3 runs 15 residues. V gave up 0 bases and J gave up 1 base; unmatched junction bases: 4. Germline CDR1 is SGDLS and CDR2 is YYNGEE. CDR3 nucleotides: TGTGCCAGCAGCGTAGGAGGCGGGAGATCCTACGAGCAGTACTTC. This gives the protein CASSVGGGRSYEQYF.

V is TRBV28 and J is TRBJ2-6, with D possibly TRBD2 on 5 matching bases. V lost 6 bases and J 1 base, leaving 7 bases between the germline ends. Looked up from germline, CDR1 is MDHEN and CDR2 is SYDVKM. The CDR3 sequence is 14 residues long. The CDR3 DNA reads TGTGCCAGCAGCTGGAGGTCTGGGGCCAACGTCCTGACTTTC. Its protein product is CASSWRSGANVLTF.

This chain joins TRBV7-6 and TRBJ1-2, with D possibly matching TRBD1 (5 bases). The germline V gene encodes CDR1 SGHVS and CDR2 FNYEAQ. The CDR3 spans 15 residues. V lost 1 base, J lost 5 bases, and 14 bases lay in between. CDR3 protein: CASSLGQFSVYGYTF. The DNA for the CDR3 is TGTGCCAGCAGCTTAGGACAGTTCTCTGTTTATGGCTACACCTTC.

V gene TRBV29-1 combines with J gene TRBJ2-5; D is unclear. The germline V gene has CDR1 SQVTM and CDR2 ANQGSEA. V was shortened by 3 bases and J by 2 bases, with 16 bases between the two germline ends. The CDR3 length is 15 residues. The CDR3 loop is CSVETVGIGQETQYF. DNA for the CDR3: TGCAGCGTTGAGACCGTGGGAATAGGTCAAGAGACCCAGTACTTC.

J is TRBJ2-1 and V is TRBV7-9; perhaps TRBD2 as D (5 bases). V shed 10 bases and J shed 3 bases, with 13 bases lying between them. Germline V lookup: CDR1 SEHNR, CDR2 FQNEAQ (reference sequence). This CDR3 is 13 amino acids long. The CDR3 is CAITGENYNEQFF. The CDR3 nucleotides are TGTGCCATTACCGGGGAAAACTACAATGAGCAGTTCTTC.